Below, 21 T cell receptor beta chains from the same sample are listed, as sequenced in a study of T cell repertoires in cytomegalovirus infection. TCRdb called the reads again in MiXCR, with one record for every CDR3 protein. The table shows 230,000 or so distinct CDR3 sequences, with about 39% occurring only once. These TCRs' antigens remain unknown. The specimen was CD8+ T cells from cultured PBMCs, collected from culture after CMV antigen stimulation. All receptors come from a human donor in good health (CMV status not recorded). Some clones in this sample may be carry-over from other donors' samples.

The chain employs TRBV19 and TRBJ2-5; D is unresolved. CDR3 size: 14 residues. With 3 bases removed from V and 1 base from J, the gap between germline ends came to 9 bases. From germline, CDR1 is LNHDA and CDR2 SQIVND (reference sequence). CDR3 sequence: CASSIEYSQETQYF. CDR3 coding DNA: TGTGCCAGTAGTATTGAGTACTCCCAAGAGACCCAGTACTTC. Variable domain in full (rest from reference TRBV19 and TRBJ2-5): DGGITQSPKYLFRKEGQNVTLSCEQNLNHDAMYWYRQDPGQGLRLIYYSQIVNDFQKGDIAEGYSVSREKKESFPLTVTSAQKNPTAFYLCASSIEYSQETQYFGPGTRLLVL.

Here the CDR3 DNA reads TGTGCCAGTAGTATAGCCAGGGCGGACTATGGCTACACCTTC. Translating gives CASSIARADYGYTF. This chain joins TRBV19 and TRBJ1-2; D might be TRBD1 (5 bases). V shed 1 base and J shed 3 bases, with 9 bases lying between them. Germline lookup yields CDR1 LNHDA and CDR2 SQIVND (reference sequence). The CDR3 runs to 14 residues.

This sequence joins TRBV6-2 or TRBV6-3 and TRBJ1-5; D gene ambiguous. The length of the CDR3 is 17 residues. V was clipped by 5 bases and J by 7 bases, with 24 bases between them. The germline V gene has CDR1 MNHEY and CDR2 SVGEGT. Here the CDR3 reads CASSPNRWELARQPQHF. In nucleotides, the CDR3 is TGTGCCAGCAGTCCCAACCGATGGGAGCTAGCTCGGCAGCCCCAGCATTTT.

The table lists this clonotype with a few counts. The rearrangement joins TRBV12-5 to TRBJ1-1, with unresolved D. V lost 7 bases, J lost 1 base, and 13 bases lay in between. The CDR3 sequence is 14 residues long. The V gene's germline CDR1 is LGHNT and CDR2 FRNRAP. CDR3: CASALAGGNTEAFF. The CDR3 nucleotides are TGTGCTAGTGCCCTTGCGGGAGGGAACACTGAAGCTTTCTTT.

This clonotype turned up a few times. The chain joins TRBV7-8 to TRBJ2-5; no reliable D call. The CDR3 contains 14 residues. The germline V gene encodes CDR1 SGHVS and CDR2 FQNEAQ. Trimming cost V 2 bases and J 5 bases, with 12 bases left between them. The CDR3 DNA reads as TGTGCCAGCAGCTTAATAACCGTTTCGGAGACCCAGTACTTC. Its translation is CASSLITVSETQYF.

This clonotype was counted once. The V call is TRBV6-6, the J call TRBJ2-7, with D uncertain. CDR1 is MNHNY and CDR2 is SVGAGI in the germline V gene (reference sequence). The CDR3 loop spans 12 amino acids. V lost 6 bases and J lost 5, with 11 bases in between. CDR3 loop: CASSGVMNEQYF. CDR3 DNA: TGTGCCAGCAGCGGAGTAATGAACGAGCAGTACTTC.

The chain employs TRBV27 and TRBJ1-1; possible D gene TRBD1, 5 bases. Per germline, CDR1 MNHEY and CDR2 SMNVEV (reference sequence). V lost 5 bases, J lost 3 bases, and 25 bases lay in between. This CDR3 is built from 18 residues. The CDR3 here is CASSPNRRDERRDTEAFF. The CDR3 bases are TGTGCCAGCAGTCCAAACCGCCGGGACGAGAGAAGGGACACTGAAGCTTTCTTT.

This clonotype was observed a handful of times. This chain joins TRBV19 and TRBJ1-6; 9 bases agree with TRBD1. CDR1 and CDR2 (germline): LNHDA, SQIVND (reference sequence). CDR3 length equals 17 residues. Trimming cost V 3 bases and J 6 bases; bases outside gene matches: 9. CDR3 in DNA: TGTGCCAGTAGTATGGCGACAGGGGGACGCTTTAATTCACCCCTCCACTTT. Protein sequence: CASSMATGGRFNSPLHF.

This clonotype was seen a few times. The J gene is TRBJ2-1, the V gene TRBV7-3; 15 bases fit TRBD2. This CDR3 has 17 residues. From germline, CDR1 is SGHTA and CDR2 FQGTGA. The V gene end was trimmed by 6 bases and the J gene end by 3 bases; junction bases not matched to a gene: 6. The CDR3 region has the DNA TGTGCCAGCAGTTCGGGACTAGCGGGAGGTGTCTACAATGAGCAGTTCTTC. It specifies CASSSGLAGGVYNEQFF.

This clonotype has a handful of counts. The chain carries TRBV2 and TRBJ1-4; a weak D match, TRBD1 (5 bases). Deletions cut 7 bases from V and 0 bases from J, with 15 bases between. CDR3 length: 16 residues. The germline V gene encodes CDR1 SNHLY and CDR2 FYNNEI. The CDR3 coding sequence is TGTGCCAGCACCCGGACACGTGTTGCAACTAATGAAAAACTGTTTTTT. Translated, it gives CASTRTRVATNEKLFF.

The chain employs TRBV5-6 and TRBJ2-7; the match to TRBD1 covers 7 bases. The CDR3 has 14 amino acids. Germline V gives CDR1 SGHDT, CDR2 YYEEEE. Germline trimming cut 4 bases from V and 0 bases from J; bases unmatched to any gene: 4. The CDR3 sequence: CASSEGTVSYEQYF. The CDR3 coding sequence is TGTGCCAGCAGCGAAGGGACAGTCTCCTACGAGCAGTACTTC.

The chain has TRBV28 and TRBJ1-5, with a weak D call TRBD1 (5 bases). CDR1 is MDHEN, CDR2 SYDVKM, per germline. This CDR3 is built from 15 residues. The V end lost 9 bases, the J end lost 1 base, and 16 bases lay between the germline ends. The CDR3 DNA follows: TGTGCCAGAAGGCAGGGTTTGGAGAGCAATCAGCCCCAGCATTTT. Translated, it gives CARRQGLESNQPQHF.

This clonotype was counted between two and nine times. Here the CDR3 reads CASSEGGPNEQFF. The CDR3 DNA sequence: TGTGCCAGCAGCGAAGGAGGTCCCAATGAGCAGTTCTTC. The chain couples TRBV7-9 to TRBJ2-1; D perhaps matches TRBD2 (5 bases). There are 13 residues in the CDR3. Trimming pared 5 bases from V and 6 bases from J, leaving 11 bases between. Germline V gene lookup returns CDR1 SEHNR and CDR2 FQNEAQ (reference sequence). Drawing the rest from reference TRBV7-9 and TRBJ2-1, the complete variable domain is DTGVSQNPRHKITKRGQNVTFRCDPISEHNRLYWYRQTLGQGPEFLTYFQNEAQLEKSRLLSDRFSAERPKGSFSTLEIQRTEQGDSAMYLCASSEGGPNEQFFGPGTRLTVL.

J is TRBJ2-5 and V is TRBV6-5, with D maybe TRBD2 (5 bases). CDR1 MNHEY and CDR2 SVGAGI come from the germline V gene. V shed 5 bases and J shed 4 bases, with 20 bases lying between them. This CDR3 contains 16 residues. This CDR3 reads CASSPTAGLARETQYF. CDR3 nucleotide sequence: TGTGCCAGCAGTCCTACGGCTGGACTGGCACGAGAGACCCAGTACTTC.

V usage is TRBV11-2 and J usage is TRBJ2-5, with D uncertain. Per the germline V gene, CDR1 is SGHAT and CDR2 is FQNNGV. The CDR3 loop spans 11 amino acids. V was clipped by 5 bases and J by 5 bases, with 6 bases between them. CDR3 sequence reads: CASSVEETQYF. The CDR3 bases are TGTGCCAGCAGCGTTGAGGAGACCCAGTACTTC.

V and J are TRBV29-1 and TRBJ2-1; TRBD1 aligns across 9 bases. The CDR3 sequence is 14 residues long. Germline V lookup: CDR1 SQVTM, CDR2 ANQGSEA. J was trimmed by 3 bases and V by 3 bases; bases with no gene match: 3. CDR3 DNA sequence: TGCAGCGTTGATTCGGACAGGGGCTACAATGAGCAGTTCTTC. Its protein product is CSVDSDRGYNEQFF.

This clonotype was detected ten times or more. The rearrangement uses TRBV10-3 and TRBJ1-1; unclear D gene. With 6 bases removed from V and 3 bases from J, the gap between germline ends came to 8 bases. The germline gives CDR1 ENHRY, CDR2 SYGVKD. CDR3 length: 12 amino acids. DNA for the CDR3: TGTGCCATCAGCTCCGGGGACACTGAAGCTTTCTTT. This translates into CAISSGDTEAFF.

This clonotype was observed a handful of times. This rearrangement joins TRBV7-6 to TRBJ2-2; D might be TRBD2 (6 bases). This CDR3 contains 14 residues. Trimming took 3 bases from V and 6 from J, leaving 11 bases between them. The germline V gene has CDR1 SGHVS and CDR2 FNYEAQ. DNA of the CDR3: TGTGCCAGCAGCTTTCTCAGGGAGGCCGGGGAGCTGTTTTTT. It translates to CASSFLREAGELFF.

This clonotype was detected only a few times. The J gene is TRBJ2-1, the V gene TRBV12-3 or TRBV12-4, with TRBD2 identical over 7 bases. The length of the CDR3 is 17 residues. The junction had 9 bases not matched to a gene; V was cut back by 4 bases and J by 0 bases. The CDR3 DNA reads as TGTGCCAGCAGTTCAATAGCGGGCCTGAGCTCCTACAATGAGCAGTTCTTC. This translates into CASSSIAGLSSYNEQFF.

This clonotype was observed many times. The chain employs TRBV7-6 and TRBJ1-5, with TRBD1 matching 9 bases. This CDR3 contains 15 residues. Germline V gene lookup returns CDR1 SGHVS and CDR2 FNYEAQ. V shed 4 bases, J shed 2 bases, and the junction held 3 bases outside the gene matches. The CDR3 DNA is TGTGCCAGCAGCTCGGGACAGGGCGGCAATCAGCCCCAGCATTTT. It specifies CASSSGQGGNQPQHF.

This clonotype came up a few times. The chain recombines TRBV20-1 with TRBJ1-1; D is undetermined. Trimming removed 2 bases from V and 6 bases from J, with 16 bases in between. CDR1 and CDR2 from the germline V gene are DFQATT and SNEGSKA (reference sequence). The CDR3 contains 14 residues. The CDR3 DNA follows: TGCAGTGCTAGATTGCCCCGGCCCCTACCTGAAGCTTTCTTT. This translates into CSARLPRPLPEAFF.